These 20 T cell receptor beta chains were sequenced from one sample in a study of cytomegalovirus exposure and HLA in healthy donors. This PCR relied on a set of 60 Vbeta primers and 13 Jbeta primers. Clones were sequenced by immunoSEQ multiplex PCR, and TCRdb holds only the in-frame ones, with some missing. This table has under 200,000 clones, roughly four fifths appearing once. Sequenced sample: PBMCs. The receptors here all came from a man aged 18 to 30 in good health and CMV-seronegative.

The rearrangement uses TRBV27 and TRBJ2-3; the match to TRBD2 covers 8 bases. This CDR3 has 16 residues. Germline CDR1 MNHEY, CDR2 SMNVEV (reference sequence). Trimming took 7 bases from V and 0 from J; bases not matched to a gene: 9. CDR3 protein: CASILTSGTSTDTQYF. CDR3 sequence (DNA): TGTGCCAGCATCCTCACTAGCGGTACTAGCACAGATACGCAGTATTTT.

This clone was seen a handful of times. This chain links TRBV9 with TRBJ2-1; TRBD1 is a possible D gene (6 bases). Trimming stripped 3 bases from V and 6 bases from J, with 7 bases between. The length of the CDR3 is 12 residues. Germline assignment: CDR1 SGDLS and CDR2 YYNGEE. In DNA form, the CDR3 reads TGTGCCAGCAGCGGAGGGGGCAATGAGCAGTTCTTC. Translated, it gives CASSGGGNEQFF.

This clone turned up a few times. The chain recombines TRBV28 with TRBJ2-7, with 7 nucleotides matching TRBD1. Germline V gene lookup returns CDR1 MDHEN and CDR2 SYDVKM. The CDR3 extends over 14 amino acids. The J segment lost 2 bases and the V segment lost 6 bases, leaving 7 bases of the junction unmatched. Here the CDR3 reads CASRRQGSPYEQYF. Here the CDR3 DNA reads TGTGCCAGCAGGAGACAGGGTTCACCCTACGAGCAGTACTTC.

The V gene is TRBV6-5, the J gene TRBJ2-7; weak D call: TRBD1 (5 bases). V gave up 3 bases and J gave up 5 bases, with 8 bases separating them. CDR1 MNHEY and CDR2 SVGAGI come from the germline V gene. The CDR3 runs to 12 residues. Here the CDR3 DNA reads TGTGCCAGCAGTTATAGGGGTGACGAGCAGTACTTC. Translated: CASSYRGDEQYF.

The chain has TRBV6-1 and TRBJ2-2; tentatively, D is TRBD2 (6 bases). V was shortened by 2 bases and J by 2 bases, with 9 bases between the two germline ends. CDR3 length: 15 residues. Germline CDR1 and CDR2: MNHNS and SASEGT. CDR3 DNA: TGTGCCAGCAGTGAATTTAGCGGAAACACCGGGGAGCTGTTTTTT. Translated: CASSEFSGNTGELFF.

This sequence joins TRBV6-6 and TRBJ1-5; D ambiguous. This CDR3 has 14 amino acids. Trimming stripped 6 bases from V and 4 bases from J, with 13 bases between. CDR1 is MNHNY and CDR2 is SVGAGI in the germline V gene (reference sequence). In DNA, the CDR3 is TGTGCCAGCAGCAACGACGGGAGTAATCAGCCCCAGCATTTT. It codes for CASSNDGSNQPQHF.

The V call is TRBV6-1, the J call TRBJ2-2, with D perhaps matching TRBD1 (6 bases). Germline CDR1 reads MNHNS; CDR2 reads SASEGT. The CDR3 is 15 amino acids. Deletions cut 7 bases from V and 7 bases from J, with 19 bases between. CDR3 DNA sequence: TGTGCCAGCAAGTCAATCCCAGGGGCTGGCGGGGAGCTGTTTTTT. Protein product: CASKSIPGAGGELFF.

This clone has just one count. The genes are TRBV14 and TRBJ2-7; possible D gene TRBD2, 5 bases. This CDR3 contains 15 residues. The V gene lost 1 base and the J gene lost 2 bases, with 12 bases spanning the gap. CDR1 is SGHDN, CDR2 FVKESK, per germline. The DNA for the CDR3 is TGTGCCAGCAGCCAAGTTGATAGCGTAGCCTACGAGCAGTACTTC. This encodes CASSQVDSVAYEQYF.

The CDR3 nucleotides read TGTGCCAGTAGCGGACAGGGTGACACTGAAGCTTTCTTT. Protein product: CASSGQGDTEAFF. This sequence joins TRBV19 and TRBJ1-1; TRBD1 matches at 8 bases. With 6 bases clipped from V and 3 bases from J, the junction kept 3 bases outside the gene matches. The CDR3 consists of 13 residues. The germline V gene encodes CDR1 LNHDA and CDR2 SQIVND (reference sequence).

This clone was seen a handful of times. The chain carries TRBV18 and TRBJ2-7, with 8 bases lining up with TRBD2. In germline, CDR1 is KGHSH, CDR2 LQKENI. With 7 bases clipped from V and 7 bases from J, the junction kept 9 bases outside the gene matches. This CDR3 comprises 13 residues. The CDR3 is CASFREGAGEQYF. CDR3 DNA sequence: TGTGCCAGCTTTCGGGAGGGAGCAGGAGAGCAGTACTTC.

The rearrangement links TRBV27 to TRBJ2-1; 10 positions match TRBD2. The germline CDR1 and CDR2 sequences are MNHEY and SMNVEV (reference sequence). V lost 3 bases, J lost 8 bases, and 4 bases stayed unmatched. This CDR3 spans 14 amino acids. CDR3 residues: CASSLPSGSDEQFF. The CDR3 nucleotides read TGTGCCAGCAGTTTGCCTAGCGGGAGCGATGAGCAGTTCTTC.

This clone was observed a single time. CDR3 protein: CASSVVAGVTDTQYF. DNA for the CDR3: TGTGCCAGCAGCGTAGTCGCGGGAGTGACAGATACGCAGTATTTT. This chain joins TRBV9 and TRBJ2-3, with 7 bases identical to TRBD2. The trim removed 0 bases at V and 3 bases at J, leaving 4 bases unmatched. CDR1 is SGDLS, CDR2 YYNGEE, per germline. The CDR3 consists of 15 residues. Supplemented by reference TRBV9 and TRBJ2-3, the full variable domain reads DSGVTQTPKHLITATGQRVTLRCSPRSGDLSVYWYQQSLDQGLQFLIQYYNGEERAKGNILERFSAQQFPDLHSELNLSSLELGDSALYFCASSVVAGVTDTQYFGPGTRLTVL.

This clone was picked up a small number of times. The chain carries TRBV27 and TRBJ1-5; D might be TRBD1 (5 bases). The CDR3 spans 15 residues. Trimming took 6 bases from V and 5 from J, leaving 17 bases between them. CDR1 and CDR2 from the germline V gene are MNHEY and SMNVEV (reference sequence). In nucleotides, the CDR3 is TGTGCCAGCAGACAGAACACCAGGGTGGATCAGCCCCAGCATTTT. Translation: CASRQNTRVDQPQHF.

The chain uses TRBV19 and TRBJ2-1; TRBD2 agrees at 10 bases. The CDR3 is 16 amino acids. The ends lost 3 bases at V and 0 bases at J; junction bases unmatched: 2. The germline gives CDR1 LNHDA, CDR2 SQIVND (reference sequence). CDR3 sequence reads: CASSMGLAYSYNEQFF. The CDR3 nucleotides read TGTGCCAGTAGTATGGGACTAGCGTACTCCTACAATGAGCAGTTCTTC.

The V gene is TRBV28, the J gene TRBJ2-1; 7 positions agree with TRBD2. With V trimmed by 5 bases and J by 10 bases, 5 bases remained unmatched. Germline lookup yields CDR1 MDHEN and CDR2 SYDVKM. The CDR3 spans 12 residues. The CDR3 DNA sequence: TGTGCCAGCAGTCCCCCGGGGGGAGAGCAGTTCTTC. Amino acid sequence: CASSPPGGEQFF.

The chain combines TRBV27 with TRBJ1-2; 7 bases fit TRBD1. The V gene end was trimmed by 2 bases and the J gene end by 6 bases; junction bases not matched to a gene: 3. This CDR3 contains 13 residues. Germline V gene data show CDR1 as MNHEY and CDR2 as SMNVEV (reference sequence). The DNA of the CDR3 is TGTGCCAGCAGTTTAGTAGGGGGCGATGGCTACACCTTC. Its translation: CASSLVGGDGYTF.

The chain couples TRBV2 to TRBJ2-1, with D perhaps TRBD2 (6 bases). V was pared by 4 bases and J by 5 bases, with 12 bases between. Germline loops: CDR1 SNHLY, CDR2 FYNNEI. The length of the CDR3 is 14 residues. This CDR3 reads CASSVVTRDNEQFF. The DNA for the CDR3 is TGTGCCAGCAGTGTTGTGACTAGAGACAATGAGCAGTTCTTC.

The rearrangement joins TRBV7-6 to TRBJ2-2, with 8 bases fitting TRBD1. Germline lookup yields CDR1 SGHVS and CDR2 FNYEAQ. V was clipped by 0 bases and J by 1 base; unmatched bases: 1. The CDR3 sequence is 16 residues long. Here the CDR3 reads CASSLAGTGNTGELFF. The DNA for the CDR3 is TGTGCCAGCAGCTTAGCCGGGACAGGGAACACCGGGGAGCTGTTTTTT. Full variable domain (rest looked up from reference TRBV7-6 and TRBJ2-2): GAGVSQSPRYKVTKRGQDVALRCDPISGHVSLYWYRQALGQGPEFLTYFNYEAQQDKSGLPNDRFSAERPEGSISTLTIQRTEQRDSAMYRCASSLAGTGNTGELFFGEGSRLTVL.

The chain recombines TRBV5-4 with TRBJ1-2, with TRBD1 matching over 7 bases. Germline assignment: CDR1 SGHNT and CDR2 YYREEE (reference sequence). Trimming removed 0 bases from V and 2 bases from J; junction bases left unmatched: 4. This CDR3 spans 15 amino acids. The CDR3 loop is CASSLGKQGNYGYTF. The CDR3 DNA follows: TGTGCCAGCAGCTTGGGGAAACAGGGGAACTATGGCTACACCTTC.

A word on this clone: Other nucleotide sequences in the sample specify the same CDR3. The chain recombines TRBV29-1 with TRBJ1-1, with D possibly being TRBD1 (6 bases). Germline-derived CDR1 and CDR2 are SQVTM and ANQGSEA. V lost 7 bases and J 0 bases, leaving 9 bases between the germline ends. This CDR3 region has 12 residues. The chain's CDR3 is CSAQGMNTEAFF. The CDR3 DNA is TGCAGCGCCCAGGGGATGAACACTGAAGCTTTCTTT.